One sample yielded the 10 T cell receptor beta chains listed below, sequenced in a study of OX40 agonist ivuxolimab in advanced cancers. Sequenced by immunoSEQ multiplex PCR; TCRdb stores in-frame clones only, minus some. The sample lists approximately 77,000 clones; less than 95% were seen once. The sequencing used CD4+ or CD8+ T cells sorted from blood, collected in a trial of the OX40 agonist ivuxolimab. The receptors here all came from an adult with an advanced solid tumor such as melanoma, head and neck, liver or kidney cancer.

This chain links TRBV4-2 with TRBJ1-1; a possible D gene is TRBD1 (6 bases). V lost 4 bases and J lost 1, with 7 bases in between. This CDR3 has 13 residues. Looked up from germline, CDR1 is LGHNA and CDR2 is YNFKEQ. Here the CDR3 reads CASSPGENTEAFF. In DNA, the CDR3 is TGTGCCAGCAGCCCAGGGGAGAACACTGAAGCTTTCTTT.

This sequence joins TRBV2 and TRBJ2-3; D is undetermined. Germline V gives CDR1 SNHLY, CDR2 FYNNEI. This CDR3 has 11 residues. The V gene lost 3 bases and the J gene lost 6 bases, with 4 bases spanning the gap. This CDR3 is CASSDIDTQYF. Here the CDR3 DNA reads TGTGCCAGCAGTGACATTGATACGCAGTATTTT.

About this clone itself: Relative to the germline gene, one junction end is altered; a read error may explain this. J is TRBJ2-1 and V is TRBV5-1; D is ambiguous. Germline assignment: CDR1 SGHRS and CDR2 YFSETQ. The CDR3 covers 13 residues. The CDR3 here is CTSSLAVTNEQFF. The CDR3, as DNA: TGCACCAGCAGCTTGGCTGTCACAAATGAGCAGTTCTTC.

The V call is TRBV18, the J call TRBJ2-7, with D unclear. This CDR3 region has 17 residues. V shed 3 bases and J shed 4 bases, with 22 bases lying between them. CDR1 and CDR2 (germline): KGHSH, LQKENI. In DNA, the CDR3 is TGTGCCAGCTCACCCCTACCCCCGGGTCCTCCTCCTTACGAGCAGTACTTC. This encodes CASSPLPPGPPPYEQYF.

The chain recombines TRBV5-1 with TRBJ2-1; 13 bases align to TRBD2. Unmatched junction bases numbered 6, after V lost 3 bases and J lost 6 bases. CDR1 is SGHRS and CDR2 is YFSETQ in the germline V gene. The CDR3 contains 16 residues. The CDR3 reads CASSWLGTSGANEQFF. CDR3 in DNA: TGCGCCAGCAGCTGGCTGGGGACTAGCGGGGCCAATGAGCAGTTCTTC.

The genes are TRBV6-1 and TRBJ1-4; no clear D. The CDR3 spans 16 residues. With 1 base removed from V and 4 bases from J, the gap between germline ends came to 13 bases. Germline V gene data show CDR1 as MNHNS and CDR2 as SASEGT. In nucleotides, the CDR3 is TGTGCCAGCAGTGAAGGACACTCCAAATTTAATGAAAAACTGTTTTTT. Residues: CASSEGHSKFNEKLFF.

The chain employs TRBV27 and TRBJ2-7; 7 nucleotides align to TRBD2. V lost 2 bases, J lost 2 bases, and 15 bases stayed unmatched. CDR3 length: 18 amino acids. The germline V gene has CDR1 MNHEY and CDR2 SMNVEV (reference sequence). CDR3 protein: CASSLTLLSGILTYEQYF. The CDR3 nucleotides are TGTGCCAGCAGTTTAACCCTACTCAGCGGGATTCTCACCTACGAGCAGTACTTC.

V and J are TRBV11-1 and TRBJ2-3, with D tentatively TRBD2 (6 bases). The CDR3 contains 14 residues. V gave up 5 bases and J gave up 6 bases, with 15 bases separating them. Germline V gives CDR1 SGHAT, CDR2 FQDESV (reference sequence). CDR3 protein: CASSLETSTDTQYF. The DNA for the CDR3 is TGTGCCAGCAGCCTTGAGACTAGTACGGATACGCAGTATTTT.

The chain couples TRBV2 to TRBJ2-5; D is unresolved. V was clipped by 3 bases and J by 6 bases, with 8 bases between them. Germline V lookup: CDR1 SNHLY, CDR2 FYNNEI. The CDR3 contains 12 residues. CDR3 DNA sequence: TGTGCCAGCAGTGACAGTGGAAAGACCCAGTACTTC. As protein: CASSDSGKTQYF.

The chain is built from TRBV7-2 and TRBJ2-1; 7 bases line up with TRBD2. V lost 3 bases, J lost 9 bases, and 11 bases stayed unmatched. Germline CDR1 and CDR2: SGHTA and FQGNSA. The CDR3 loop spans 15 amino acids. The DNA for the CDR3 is TGTGCCAGCAGCTTCAGCGGGGCCCCGTGGGGTGAGCAGTTCTTC. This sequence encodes CASSFSGAPWGEQFF.